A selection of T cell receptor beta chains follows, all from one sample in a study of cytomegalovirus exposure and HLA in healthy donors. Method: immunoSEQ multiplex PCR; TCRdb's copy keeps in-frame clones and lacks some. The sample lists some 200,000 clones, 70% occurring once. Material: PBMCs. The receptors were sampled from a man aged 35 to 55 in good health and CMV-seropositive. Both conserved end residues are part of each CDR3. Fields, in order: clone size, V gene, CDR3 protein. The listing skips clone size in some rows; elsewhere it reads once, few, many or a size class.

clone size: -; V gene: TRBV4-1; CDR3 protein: CASSPVYEQYF
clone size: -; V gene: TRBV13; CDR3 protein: CASSPSGGYGFEQYF
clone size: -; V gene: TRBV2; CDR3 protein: CASSFRQGANEQYF
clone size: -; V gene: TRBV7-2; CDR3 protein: CASSSPSPLNYGYTF
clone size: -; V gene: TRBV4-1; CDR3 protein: CASSHPGHSGNTIYF
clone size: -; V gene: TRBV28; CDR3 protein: CASKGAGFGNQPQHF
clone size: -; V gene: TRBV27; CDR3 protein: CASSITSGSQETQYF
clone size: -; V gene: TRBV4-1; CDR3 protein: CASSQALARTSTDTQYF
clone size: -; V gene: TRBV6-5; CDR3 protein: CASNSGTTNSPLHF
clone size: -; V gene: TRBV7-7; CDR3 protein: CASSLSTGTDGELFF
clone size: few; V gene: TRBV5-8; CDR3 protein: CASSLRSASANQETQYF
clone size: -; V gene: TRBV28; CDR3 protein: CATSTGWSYGYTF
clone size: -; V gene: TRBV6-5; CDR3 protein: CASSYSGTGRTEAFF
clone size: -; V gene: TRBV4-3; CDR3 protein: CASSQDQGGRETQYF
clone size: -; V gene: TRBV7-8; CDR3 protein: CASSLSTGTNEQYF
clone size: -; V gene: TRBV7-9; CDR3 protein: CASSRDSAYEQYF
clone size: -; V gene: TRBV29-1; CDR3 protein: CSVVVVAEQYF
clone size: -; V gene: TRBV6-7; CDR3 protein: CASSYGTDRAPCEQYF
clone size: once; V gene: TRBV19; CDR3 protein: CASSIQGNSYEQYF
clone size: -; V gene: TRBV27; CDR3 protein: CASSGQGAPTGELFF
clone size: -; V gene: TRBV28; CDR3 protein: CASRPPGQGAKLFF
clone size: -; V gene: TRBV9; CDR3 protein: CASSVGGQTLGPGANVLTF
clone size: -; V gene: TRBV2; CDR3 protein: CASNRANTGELFF
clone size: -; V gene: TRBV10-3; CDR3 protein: CAITGTGDTGELFF
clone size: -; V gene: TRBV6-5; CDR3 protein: CASSPLDRVRGEAFF
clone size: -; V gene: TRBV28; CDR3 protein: CASSSPGRVETEAFF
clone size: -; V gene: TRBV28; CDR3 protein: CASSLASKGDLNYGYTF
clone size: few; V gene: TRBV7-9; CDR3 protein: CASSLSVPTGEQFF
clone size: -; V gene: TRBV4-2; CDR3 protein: CASSQEDRPNQPQHF
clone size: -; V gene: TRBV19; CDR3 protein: CASSIGTGNTGELFF
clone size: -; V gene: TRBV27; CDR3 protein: CAPGGRGYPISTGELFF
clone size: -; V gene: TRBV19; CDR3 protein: CASSSYIDRDQDGYTF
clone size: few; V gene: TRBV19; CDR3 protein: CASSLDQGPPYNEQFF
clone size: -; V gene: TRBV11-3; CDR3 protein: CASSIRGNTEAFF
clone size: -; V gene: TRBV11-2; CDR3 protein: CASSLLNRDHTF
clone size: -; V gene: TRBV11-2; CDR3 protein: CASSLDYGRGSGYTF
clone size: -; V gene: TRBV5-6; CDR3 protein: CASSGDRGVNTEAFF
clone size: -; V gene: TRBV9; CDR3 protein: CASSVGSGMETDTQYF
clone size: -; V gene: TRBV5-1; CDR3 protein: CASSLWTGGPTDTQYF
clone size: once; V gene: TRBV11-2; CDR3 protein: CASSLRQVLGDEKLFF